The 2 T cell receptor beta chains listed next were all sequenced from one sample in a study of blood T cell repertoires in COVID-19. Measured with immunoSEQ multiplex PCR; TCRdb has only the in-frame clones, and not every one. Among a few hundred thousand clones listed, roughly 90% were seen once. Source material: peripheral blood. All receptors come from a woman aged 25-40 years with COVID-19, enrolled during active disease.

This rearrangement joins TRBV10-1 to TRBJ1-1; the D is unclear. This CDR3 is built from 13 residues. Trimming took 4 bases from V and 0 from J, leaving 6 bases between them. The germline CDR1 and CDR2 sequences are WNHNN and SYGVQD (reference sequence). Here the CDR3 DNA reads TGCGCCAGCAGTGGCGGGATGAACACTGAAGCTTTCTTT. This encodes CASSGGMNTEAFF.

This chain joins TRBV29-1 and TRBJ2-1; TRBD2 agrees at 13 bases. J lost 10 bases, V lost 0 bases, and 12 bases had no gene match. The CDR3 contains 17 residues. CDR1 SQVTM and CDR2 ANQGSEA come from the germline V gene. The CDR3 region is CSVEDAKTSGRPREQFF. The CDR3 coding sequence is TGCAGCGTTGAAGATGCTAAGACTAGCGGGAGGCCCCGGGAGCAGTTCTTC.